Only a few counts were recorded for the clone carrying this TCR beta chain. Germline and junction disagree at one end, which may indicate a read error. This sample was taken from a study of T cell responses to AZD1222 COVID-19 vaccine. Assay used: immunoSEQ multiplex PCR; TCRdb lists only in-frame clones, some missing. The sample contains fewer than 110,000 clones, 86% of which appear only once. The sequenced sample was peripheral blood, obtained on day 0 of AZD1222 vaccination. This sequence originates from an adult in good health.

The CDR3 coding sequence is TGTGCCAGCAGCCTAGACAGGGGTCGGACTGAAGCTTTCTTT. It yields the protein CASSLDRGRTEAFF. This chain uses TRBV11-2 with TRBJ1-1; 8 positions match TRBD1. Germline V lookup: CDR1 SGHAT, CDR2 FQNNGV. This CDR3 has 14 amino acids. The variable domain in full, completed from reference TRBV11-2 and TRBJ1-1, reads EAGVAQSPRYKIIEKRQSVAFWCNPISGHATLYWYQQILGQGPKLLIQFQNNGVVDDSQLPKDRFSAERLKGVDSTLKIQPAKLEDSAVYLCASSLDRGRTEAFFGQGTRLTVV.